This T cell receptor beta chain was sequenced during a study of response to subunit inactivated influenza vaccine. Whole-study results and caveats: Few additional T cells are recruited per seasonal influenza vaccination, authors suggested.

This clonotype came up a few times. What it recognizes is unknown. The CDR3 runs to 14 residues. Trimming took 0 bases from V and 9 from J, leaving 12 bases between them. Germline CDR1 is LNHNV and CDR2 is YYDKDF (reference sequence). TCRdb re-called the RT-PCR reads through MiXCR, storing one row per CDR3 protein. The sample has around 760,000 distinct CDR3 sequences; over 11% are singletons. This specimen was PBMCs from blood, taken 14 to 15 days before vaccination. The chain joins TRBV15 to TRBJ1-5; D is unclear. The source is a man in his fifties who received an inactivated influenza vaccine. CDR3 in amino acids: CATSRDKDVLPQHF. CDR3 DNA: TGTGCCACCAGCAGAGATAAGGACGTGCTGCCCCAGCATTTT.